These T cell receptor beta chains were read from a single sample in a study of early T cells in non-severe SARS-CoV-2 infection. TCRdb reprocessed the 5' RACE reads via MiXCR and lists one record per CDR3 protein. The sample records roughly 100,000 distinct CDR3 sequences, about 12% being singletons. The sample here was whole blood, taken at baseline. The receptors were sampled from an adult who was a healthcare worker with PCR-confirmed SARS-CoV-2 infection or an uninfected control (not recorded which). Both conserved end residues are part of each CDR3. A D gene is named only where the DNA matches it firmly. Size is omitted from some rows. Given values are once, few, many or a class for expanded clones.

CDR3nt | CDR3aa | v_gene | d_gene | abundance | j_gene
TGTGCCAGCAGCAAAGCCGGGGAAGCCGGGGAGCTGTTTTTT | CASSKAGEAGELFF | TRBV7-6 | - | - | TRBJ2-2
TGTGCCAGCAGCCAAGGGGTCGGCCACCAAGAGACCCAGTACTTC | CASSQGVGHQETQYF | TRBV11-2 | - | - | TRBJ2-5
TGTGCCACCCGGGACAGGAGTAATTCACCCCTCCACTTT | CATRDRSNSPLHF | TRBV7-9 | TRBD1 | few | TRBJ1-6
TGCGCCAGCACCTTCCAGGGGTGGGAAGAGACCCAGTACTTC | CASTFQGWEETQYF | TRBV5-1 | - | - | TRBJ2-5
TGTGCCAGCAGCTTAGCCGCTGTGGTTAACTATGGCTACACCTTC | CASSLAAVVNYGYTF | TRBV11-2 | - | - | TRBJ1-2
TGTGCCAGCAGCTTACAGGGCTTATACAATGAGCAGTTCTTC | CASSLQGLYNEQFF | TRBV11-3 | - | many | TRBJ2-1
TGCGCCAGCAGCCACCCGGAGGGAGGGCAGCCCCAGCATTTT | CASSHPEGGQPQHF | TRBV4-1 | - | - | TRBJ1-5
TGTGCCAGTAGTACCCTTTGGGGTGATCCTATTAACACCGGGGAGCTGTTTTTT | CASSTLWGDPINTGELFF | TRBV19 | - | many | TRBJ2-2
TGTGCCAGTAGTATCCTGGGAACAGATACGCAGTATTTT | CASSILGTDTQYF | TRBV19 | - | - | TRBJ2-3
TGTGCCAGTAGTATCCTACAGGGACTAGCAACAGATACGCAGTATTTT | CASSILQGLATDTQYF | TRBV19 | TRBD2 | - | TRBJ2-3
TGCGCCAGCAGCCCAGACACCTATTCACCCCTCCACTTT | CASSPDTYSPLHF | TRBV5-1 | - | - | TRBJ1-6
TGTGCCAGCCGTGGCAGAGGGGAGCAGTTCTTC | CASRGRGEQFF | TRBV12-3/TRBV12-4 | - | few | TRBJ2-1
TGTGCCAGCAGCCAAGGCAGCACCTACACAGATACGCAGTATTTT | CASSQGSTYTDTQYF | TRBV14 | - | many | TRBJ2-3
TGTGCCACCAGTGGGGCCGACAGGAGAAATGGCTGGACTTGGTATTTT | CATSGADRRNGWTWYF | TRBV24-1 | - | - | TRBJ2-3
TGTGCCAGCAGCTTCGGTCCCCCCGAGGTCATTCAGTACTTC | CASSFGPPEVIQYF | TRBV7-9 | - | many | TRBJ2-4
TGTGCCAGCAGCTTAATGGGCGGGAGGGCCAGTGAGACCCAGTACTTC | CASSLMGGRASETQYF | TRBV7-3 | TRBD2 | few | TRBJ2-5
TGTGCCAGCCAGACTGGACAGGGAAAAGAAAAACTGTTTTTT | CASQTGQGKEKLFF | TRBV18 | TRBD1 | many | TRBJ1-4
TGCAGCGTTGACCGGGGGGCGGGGAAGTCACCCCTCCACTTT | CSVDRGAGKSPLHF | TRBV29-1 | - | - | TRBJ1-6
TGTGCCAGCAGCGGACTACTTACCGGGGAGCTGTTTTTT | CASSGLLTGELFF | TRBV2 | - | - | TRBJ2-2
TGTGCCAGCACCAGACTAGCATTTAGCGCAGATACGCAGTATTTT | CASTRLAFSADTQYF | TRBV27 | TRBD2 | once | TRBJ2-3
TGTGCCAGCAGCCTAGAGAGCACAGATACGCAGTATTTT | CASSLESTDTQYF | TRBV14 | - | - | TRBJ2-3
TGTGCCAGCAGGACAGGGGGCTTTTCGGCCGGGGAGCTGTTTTTT | CASRTGGFSAGELFF | TRBV7-2 | TRBD1 | many | TRBJ2-2
TGTGCCAGCAGTTTTAGCGGGGTCCCCTACAATGAGCAGTTCTTC | CASSFSGVPYNEQFF | TRBV27 | TRBD2 | - | TRBJ2-1
TGTGCCAGTAGTCCAGGGGGCACAGCAGATACGCAGTATTTT | CASSPGGTADTQYF | TRBV19 | TRBD1 | many | TRBJ2-3
TGTGCCAGCAGCTTACGGGAATCTAACTATGGCTACACCTTC | CASSLRESNYGYTF | TRBV7-9 | - | few | TRBJ1-2
TGTGCCAGCAGTGCAAGAAGCCAAGAGACCCAGTACTTC | CASSARSQETQYF | TRBV2 | - | few | TRBJ2-5
TGTGCCAGCAGCTACGGACTAGCCCAGGCGGGGGAGCAGTACTTC | CASSYGLAQAGEQYF | TRBV9 | TRBD2 | - | TRBJ2-7
TGTGCCAGCAGCCATGGAGGGAACGGCTACACCTTC | CASSHGGNGYTF | TRBV3-1 | - | - | TRBJ1-2
TGTGCCAGCAGTTCCCACCCCGGGACAGGGGGCTCGTACGAGCAGTACTTC | CASSSHPGTGGSYEQYF | TRBV12-3/TRBV12-4 | TRBD1 | few | TRBJ2-7
TGTGCCAGCAGTGCCACGCGGGACAGCTACAATGAGCAGTTCTTC | CASSATRDSYNEQFF | TRBV27 | - | - | TRBJ2-1
TGTGCCACCAGCAGAGGGACCTCTGGGGGGAATCAGCCCCAGCATTTT | CATSRGTSGGNQPQHF | TRBV15 | - | few | TRBJ1-5
TGTGCCAGCACACCGGGAGACTTGTACAATGAGCAGTTCTTC | CASTPGDLYNEQFF | TRBV11-2 | - | - | TRBJ2-1
TGTGCCAGCAGTTTAGCGTTAGCTGAAGCTTTCTTT | CASSLALAEAFF | TRBV12-3/TRBV12-4 | - | many | TRBJ1-1
TGTGCCAGCAGACTTTCCCGGGGACAGAATAATGAAAAACTGTTTTTT | CASRLSRGQNNEKLFF | TRBV5-5 | TRBD1 | few | TRBJ1-4
TGTGCCAGCAGTTTTAGGTCAGGCTATAGCAATCAGCCCCAGCATTTT | CASSFRSGYSNQPQHF | TRBV28 | - | - | TRBJ1-5
TGTGCCAGCAGTGACTGGGACAGGGGGAAGTACGAGCAGTACTTC | CASSDWDRGKYEQYF | TRBV2 | TRBD1 | many | TRBJ2-7
TGTGCCAGCAGCCTGACAGGGCGCGAGCAGTACTTC | CASSLTGREQYF | TRBV3-1 | TRBD1 | - | TRBJ2-7
TGTGCCAGCAGCCAAGCCGGACAGGGGGCGCGGGATGGCTACACCTTC | CASSQAGQGARDGYTF | TRBV14 | TRBD1 | few | TRBJ1-2
TGCGCCAGCAGCTTACCGACAGGGAAGGAGACCCAGTACTTC | CASSLPTGKETQYF | TRBV5-1 | TRBD1 | - | TRBJ2-5
TGTGCCAGCAGCTTGGGGGACAGGAGCACAGATACGCAGTATTTT | CASSLGDRSTDTQYF | TRBV5-4 | TRBD1 | - | TRBJ2-3
TGTGCCAGCAGTCTAGGGGGCAGGGAGAACACTGAAGCTTTCTTT | CASSLGGRENTEAFF | TRBV28 | TRBD1 | - | TRBJ1-1
TGTGCCAGCAGTCCGACCCATTACACCGGGGAGCTGTTTTTT | CASSPTHYTGELFF | TRBV7-3 | - | many | TRBJ2-2
TGTGCCAGCAGCCAAGCGGGTGTGGGGTTCTTC | CASSQAGVGFF | TRBV14 | - | many | TRBJ2-1
TGTGCCAGCAGTCTCTCTAGCGGGAGCTTTGTCTTGGGCGAGACCCAGTACTTC | CASSLSSGSFVLGETQYF | TRBV12-3/TRBV12-4 | TRBD2 | many | TRBJ2-5
TGCAGTGCTAGGGCAGGACAGAAGCAGTACTTC | CSARAGQKQYF | TRBV20-1 | - | - | TRBJ2-7
TGTGCCAGCAGCTTAGGAGGAAGGGTCCAAGAGACCCAGTACTTC | CASSLGGRVQETQYF | TRBV7-2 | - | many | TRBJ2-5
TGCAGCGTTGGAGGGACAGGGGGCAACTACGAGCAGTACTTC | CSVGGTGGNYEQYF | TRBV29-1 | TRBD1 | - | TRBJ2-7
TGTGCCAGCAGCCAAGCCAGTACTGAAGCTTTCTTT | CASSQASTEAFF | TRBV3-1 | - | many | TRBJ1-1
TGTGCCAGCAGCCACAGCCCTGAAGCTTTCTTT | CASSHSPEAFF | TRBV2 | - | few | TRBJ1-1
TGTGCCATCAGTGAGTTCGGGAGCGGGACCCAGTACTTC | CAISEFGSGTQYF | TRBV10-3 | - | many | TRBJ2-5
TGTGCCAGCAGTTTTAGGAGCGGGGGGGCCCAAGAGACCCAGTACTTC | CASSFRSGGAQETQYF | TRBV28 | TRBD2 | - | TRBJ2-5
TGTGCCAGCAGCTCCGGACTAGCGGGAGTCAAAGAGACCCAGTACTTC | CASSSGLAGVKETQYF | TRBV11-3 | TRBD2 | few | TRBJ2-5
TGCGCCAGCAGCTTGGTCCCGGGACTAGGGATAGATACGCAGTATTTT | CASSLVPGLGIDTQYF | TRBV5-1 | TRBD2 | - | TRBJ2-3
TGTGCCAGCAGTGAACTGGGAGGAAGTGAGCAGTACTTC | CASSELGGSEQYF | TRBV6-1 | - | few | TRBJ2-7
TGTGCCAGCTCCCCTCAGGGGGCCGATTCACCCCTCCACTTT | CASSPQGADSPLHF | TRBV18 | TRBD1 | few | TRBJ1-6